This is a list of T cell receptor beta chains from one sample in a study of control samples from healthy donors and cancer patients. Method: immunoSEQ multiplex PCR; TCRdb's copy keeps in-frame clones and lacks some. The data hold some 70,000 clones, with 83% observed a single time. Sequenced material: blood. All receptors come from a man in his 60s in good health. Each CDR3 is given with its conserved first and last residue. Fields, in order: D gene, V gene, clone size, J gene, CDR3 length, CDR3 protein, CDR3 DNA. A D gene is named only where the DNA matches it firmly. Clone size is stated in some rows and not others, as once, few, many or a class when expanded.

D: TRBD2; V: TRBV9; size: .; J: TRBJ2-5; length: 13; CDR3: CASSNGLVGTQYF; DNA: TGTGCCAGCAGCAATGGACTAGTAGGGACCCAGTACTTC
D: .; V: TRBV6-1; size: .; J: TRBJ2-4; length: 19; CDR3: CASSEVGSTNQLAKNIQYF; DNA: TGTGCCAGCAGTGAGGTGGGAAGCACGAATCAACTAGCCAAAAACATTCAGTACTTC
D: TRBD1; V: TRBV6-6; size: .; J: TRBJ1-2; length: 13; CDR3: CAGGTGGGYGYTF; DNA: TGTGCCGGAGGGACAGGGGGGGGCTATGGCTACACCTTC
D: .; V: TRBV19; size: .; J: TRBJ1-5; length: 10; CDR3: CAVGSQPQHF; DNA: TGTGCCGTCGGGAGTCAGCCCCAGCATTTT
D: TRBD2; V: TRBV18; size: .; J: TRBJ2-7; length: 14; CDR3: CASSLAGRGLEQYF; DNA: TGTGCCAGCTCGTTAGCGGGAAGGGGACTCGAGCAGTACTTC
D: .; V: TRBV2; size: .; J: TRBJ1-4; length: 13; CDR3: CASRGGFGEKLFF; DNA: TGTGCCAGCAGAGGGGGATTTGGGGAAAAACTGTTTTTT
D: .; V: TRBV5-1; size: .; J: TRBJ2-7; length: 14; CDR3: CASSQNTGSGEQYF; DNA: TGCGCCAGCAGCCAGAATACAGGGTCGGGCGAGCAGTACTTC
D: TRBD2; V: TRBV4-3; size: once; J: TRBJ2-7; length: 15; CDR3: CASSQEASGSYEQYF; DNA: TGCGCCAGCAGCCAAGAAGCTAGCGGGTCCTACGAGCAGTACTTC
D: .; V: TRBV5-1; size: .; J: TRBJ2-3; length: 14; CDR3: CASSLAGSTDTQYF; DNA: TGCGCCAGCAGCTTGGCAGGGAGCACAGATACGCAGTATTTT
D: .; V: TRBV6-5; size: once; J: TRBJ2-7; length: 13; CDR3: CASTGAGAYEQYF; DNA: TGTGCCAGCACTGGGGCGGGTGCCTACGAGCAGTACTTC
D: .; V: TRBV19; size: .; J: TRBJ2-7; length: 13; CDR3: CASSISGFGEQYF; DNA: TGTGCCAGTAGTATATCAGGGTTTGGTGAGCAGTACTTC
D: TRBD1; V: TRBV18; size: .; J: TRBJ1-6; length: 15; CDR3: CASSPLGQGVSPLHF; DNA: TGTGCCAGCTCACCGCTAGGACAGGGTGTTTCACCCCTCCACTTT
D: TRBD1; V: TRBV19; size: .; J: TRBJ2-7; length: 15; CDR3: CASSSASGGNYEQYF; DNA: TGTGCCAGTAGTTCGGCGTCAGGGGGCAACTACGAGCAGTACTTC
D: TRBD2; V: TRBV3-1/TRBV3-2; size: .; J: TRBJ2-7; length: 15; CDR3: CASSLGLAGFYEQYF; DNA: TGTGCCAGCAGTCTTGGACTAGCGGGATTCTACGAGCAGTACTTC
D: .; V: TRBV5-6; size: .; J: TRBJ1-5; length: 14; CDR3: CASSSVYSNQPQHF; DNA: TGTGCCAGCAGCTCGGTTTATAGCAATCAGCCCCAGCATTTT
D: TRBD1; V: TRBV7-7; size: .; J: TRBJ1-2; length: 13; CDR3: CASSKTGTHGYTF; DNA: TGTGCCAGCAGCAAGACAGGGACCCATGGCTACACCTTC
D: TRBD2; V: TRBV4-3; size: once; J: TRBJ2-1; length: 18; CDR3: CASSQDAFGLAGAIEQFF; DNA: TGCGCCAGCAGCCAAGATGCATTCGGGCTAGCGGGAGCAATTGAGCAGTTCTTC
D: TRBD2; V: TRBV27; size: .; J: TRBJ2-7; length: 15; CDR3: CASGGLAGGSYEQYF; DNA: TGTGCCAGCGGTGGACTAGCGGGAGGGTCCTACGAGCAGTACTTC
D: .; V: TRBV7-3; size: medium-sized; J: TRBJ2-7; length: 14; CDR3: CASSLFPLGYEQYF; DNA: TGTGCCAGCAGCTTATTCCCGCTGGGCTACGAGCAGTACTTC
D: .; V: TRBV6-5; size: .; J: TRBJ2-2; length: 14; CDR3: CASRRSRWSGELFF; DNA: TGTGCCAGCAGGCGGAGTAGGTGGTCCGGGGAGCTGTTTTTT
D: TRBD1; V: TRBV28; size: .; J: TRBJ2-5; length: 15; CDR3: CASSRTTGVQETQYF; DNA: TGTGCCAGCAGCCGGACAACAGGGGTCCAAGAGACCCAGTACTTC
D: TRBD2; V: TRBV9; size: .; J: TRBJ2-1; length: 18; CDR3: CASSARTSGPRSYNEQFF; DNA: TGTGCCAGCAGCGCCCGGACTAGCGGGCCGCGCTCCTACAATGAGCAGTTCTTC
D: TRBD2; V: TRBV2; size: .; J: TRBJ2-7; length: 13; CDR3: CASSRTSGNEQYF; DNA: TGTGCCAGCAGTCGGACTAGCGGGAACGAGCAGTACTTC
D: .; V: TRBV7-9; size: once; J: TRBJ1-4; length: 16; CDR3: CASSLDRESSNEKLFF; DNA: TGTGCCAGCAGCTTAGACAGGGAATCTTCAAATGAAAAACTGTTTTTT
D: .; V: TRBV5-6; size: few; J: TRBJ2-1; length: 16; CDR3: CASSLVGSRIRNEQFF; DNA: TGTGCCAGCAGCTTGGTTGGGTCTCGTATAAGGAATGAGCAGTTCTTC
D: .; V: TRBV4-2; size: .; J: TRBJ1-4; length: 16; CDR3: CASSQDDPATNEKLFF; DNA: TGTGCCAGCAGCCAAGATGACCCTGCAACTAATGAAAAACTGTTTTTT
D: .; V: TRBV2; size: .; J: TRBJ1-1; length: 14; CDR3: CASRGQPMNTEAFF; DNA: TGTGCCAGCCGGGGACAACCCATGAACACTGAAGCTTTCTTT
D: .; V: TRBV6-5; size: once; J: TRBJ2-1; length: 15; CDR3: CASSYSRQPYNEQFF; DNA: TGTGCCAGCAGTTACTCGAGACAGCCCTACAATGAGCAGTTCTTC
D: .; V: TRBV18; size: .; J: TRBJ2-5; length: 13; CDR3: CASSPEQIETQYF; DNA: TGTGCCAGCTCACCCGAACAGATAGAGACCCAGTACTTC
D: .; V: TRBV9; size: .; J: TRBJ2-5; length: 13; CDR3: CASSTGPSGTQYF; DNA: TGTGCCAGCAGCACGGGACCGTCGGGGACCCAGTACTTC
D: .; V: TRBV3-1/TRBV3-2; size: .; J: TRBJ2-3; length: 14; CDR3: CASSLWDSGTTQYF; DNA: TGTGCCAGCAGCCTCTGGGACTCGGGCACTACGCAGTATTTT
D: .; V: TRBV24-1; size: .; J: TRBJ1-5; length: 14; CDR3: CATSDLQGDQPQHF; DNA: TGTGCCACCAGTGATTTGCAAGGGGATCAGCCCCAGCATTTT
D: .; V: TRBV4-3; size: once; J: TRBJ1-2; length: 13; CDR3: CASSRQAGYGYTF; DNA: TGCGCCAGCTCTCGACAGGCCGGCTATGGCTACACCTTC
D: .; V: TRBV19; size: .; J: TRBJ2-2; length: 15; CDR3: CASSNRPGVAGELFF; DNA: TGTGCCAGTAGTAACCGGCCGGGGGTCGCCGGGGAGCTGTTTTTT
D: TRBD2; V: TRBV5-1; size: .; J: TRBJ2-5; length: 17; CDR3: CASSLRREGGREETQYF; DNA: TGCGCCAGCAGCTTGAGACGAGAGGGCGGGAGGGAAGAGACCCAGTACTTC
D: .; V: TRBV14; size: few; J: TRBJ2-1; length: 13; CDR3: CASSQENWNEQFF; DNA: TGTGCCAGCAGCCAAGAAAATTGGAATGAGCAGTTCTTC
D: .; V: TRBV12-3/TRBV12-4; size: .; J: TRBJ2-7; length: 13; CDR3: CASSRPGQYEQYF; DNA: TGTGCCAGCAGCCGACCCGGACAGTACGAGCAGTACTTC
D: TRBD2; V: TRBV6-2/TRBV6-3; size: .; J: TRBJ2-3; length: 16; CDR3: CASSYPPAGGLDTQYF; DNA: TGTGCCAGCAGTTACCCCCCGGCGGGAGGTTTAGATACGCAGTATTTT
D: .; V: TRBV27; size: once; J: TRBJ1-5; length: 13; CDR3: CASSLMSNQPQHF; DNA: TGTGCCAGCAGTCTTATGAGCAATCAGCCCCAGCATTTT
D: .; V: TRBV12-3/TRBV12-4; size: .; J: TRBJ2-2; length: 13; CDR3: CASSLVGSGELFF; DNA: TGTGCCAGCAGTTTAGTGGGGTCCGGGGAGCTGTTTTTT
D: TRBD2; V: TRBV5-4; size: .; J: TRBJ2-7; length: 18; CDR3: CASSLEGTSGSKGREQYF; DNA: TGTGCCAGCAGCTTGGAGGGGACTAGCGGGAGTAAAGGACGTGAGCAGTACTTC
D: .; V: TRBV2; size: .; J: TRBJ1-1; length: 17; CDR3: CASSEWVVRVDDTEAFF; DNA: TGTGCCAGCAGTGAGTGGGTTGTTAGAGTGGATGACACTGAAGCTTTCTTT
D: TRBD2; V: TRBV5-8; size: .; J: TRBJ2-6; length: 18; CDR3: CASSPWSGSLSGANVLTF; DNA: TGTGCCAGCAGCCCCTGGAGCGGGAGCCTCTCTGGGGCCAACGTCCTGACTTTC
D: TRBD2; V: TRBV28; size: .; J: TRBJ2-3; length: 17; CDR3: CASRASGLAGLTDTQYF; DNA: TGTGCCAGCAGGGCCTCGGGACTAGCGGGACTCACAGATACGCAGTATTTT
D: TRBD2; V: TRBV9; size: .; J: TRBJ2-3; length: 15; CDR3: CASSESGIATDTQYF; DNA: TGTGCCAGCAGCGAAAGCGGGATTGCCACAGATACGCAGTATTTT
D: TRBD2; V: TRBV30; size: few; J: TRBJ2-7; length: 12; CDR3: CAWSDGGWEQYF; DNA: TGTGCCTGGAGCGACGGGGGGTGGGAGCAGTACTTC
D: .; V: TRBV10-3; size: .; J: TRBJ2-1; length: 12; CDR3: CAIRGLYNEQFF; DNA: TGTGCCATCAGGGGGCTCTACAATGAGCAGTTCTTC
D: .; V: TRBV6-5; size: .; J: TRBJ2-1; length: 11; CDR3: CASSYKDEQFF; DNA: TGTGCCAGCAGTTACAAGGATGAGCAGTTCTTC
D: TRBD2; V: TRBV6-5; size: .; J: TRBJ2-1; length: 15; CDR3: CASSLSGRGYNEQFF; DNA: TGTGCCAGCAGTCTTAGCGGGAGAGGGTACAATGAGCAGTTCTTC
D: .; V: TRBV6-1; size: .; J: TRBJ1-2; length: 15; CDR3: CASSEPRYSFYGYTF; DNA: TGTGCCAGCAGTGAACCCCGGTACTCCTTCTATGGCTACACCTTC
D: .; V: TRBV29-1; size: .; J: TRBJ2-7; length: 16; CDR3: CSVEGGQDRRHYEQYF; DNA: TGCAGCGTTGAGGGGGGGCAGGACAGGCGCCACTACGAGCAGTACTTC
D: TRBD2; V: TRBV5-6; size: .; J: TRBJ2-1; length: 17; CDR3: CASSSGTESGVAGVEFF; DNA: TGTGCCAGCAGCTCCGGGACAGAGTCGGGGGTAGCGGGAGTTGAGTTCTTC
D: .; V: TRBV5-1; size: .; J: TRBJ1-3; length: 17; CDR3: CASSLGGDSYSGNTIYF; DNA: TGCGCCAGCAGCTTGGGGGGCGACTCCTACTCTGGAAACACCATATATTTT
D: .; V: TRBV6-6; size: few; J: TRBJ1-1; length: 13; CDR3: CASRLGGNTEAFF; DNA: TGTGCCAGCAGACTAGGGGGAAACACTGAAGCTTTCTTT